This section outlines one TCR beta chain sequence together with its context. No cognate antigen has been identified for it. It has no much larger one-base neighbor in the sample; base qualities were not kept. This record belongs to a study of T cell changes during pregnancy in multiple sclerosis (dated by TCRdb to about 2019). Study-wide context: The study looked at changes in the T cell repertoire across pregnancy in women with multiple sclerosis.

The CDR3 measures 13 amino acids from cysteine to phenylalanine. Solely the CDR3 DNA is kept, with 39 bases framed from the first base. V gives up 3 bases and J gives up 2 bases, and the segment between their germline ends measures 6 bases. Sequences SGDLS (CDR1) and YYNGEE (CDR2) are obtained from the germline V gene. The method was the immunoSEQ multiplex PCR assay. What TCRdb holds here is the immuneACCESS table cut down to in-frame rearrangements. Part of the clones is not present; checked against another copy, under half of the missing clones reflect an unresolved V gene, and the others are unexplained. This sample comprises fewer than 50,000 clones, about 89% of them detected only once. Around 0.6% of the sample goes to the ten largest clones.

This receptor was obtained from a female donor with multiple sclerosis, enrolled in a pregnancy study. The chain couples TRBV9 to TRBJ2-1; possibly the D gene is TRBD2, per 5 matching bases. The sample in question was CD4+ T cells from peripheral blood mononuclear cells, obtained in the first trimester of pregnancy. CDR3 protein: CASSETTYNEQFF. The nucleotide sequence is TGTGCCAGCAGCGAGACTACCTACAATGAGCAGTTCTTC.